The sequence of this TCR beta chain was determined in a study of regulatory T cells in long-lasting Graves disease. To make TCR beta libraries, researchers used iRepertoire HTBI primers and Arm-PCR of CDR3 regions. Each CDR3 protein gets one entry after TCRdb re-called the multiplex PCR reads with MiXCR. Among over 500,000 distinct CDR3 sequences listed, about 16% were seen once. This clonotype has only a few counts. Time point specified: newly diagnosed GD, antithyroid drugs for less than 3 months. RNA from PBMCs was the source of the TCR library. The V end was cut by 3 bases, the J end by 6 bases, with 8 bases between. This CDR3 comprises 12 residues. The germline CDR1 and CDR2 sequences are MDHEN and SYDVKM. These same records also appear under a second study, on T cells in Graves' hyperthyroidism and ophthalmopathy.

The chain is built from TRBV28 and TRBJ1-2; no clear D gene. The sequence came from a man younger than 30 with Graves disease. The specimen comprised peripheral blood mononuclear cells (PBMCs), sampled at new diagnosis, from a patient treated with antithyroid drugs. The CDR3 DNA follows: TGTGCCAGCAGTTTGCCCAGAAATGGCTACACCTTC. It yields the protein CASSLPRNGYTF.